This record concerns one T cell receptor (beta chain) sequence. This specimen comes from a study of blood T cell repertoires in COVID-19. Assay: immunoSEQ multiplex PCR; the TCRdb copy retains only in-frame clones and omits some. The data show under 200,000 clones, over 70% seen once. The source material was peripheral blood. This TCR was recovered from an elderly woman with active or convalescent COVID-19.

The DNA for the CDR3 is TGTGCCAGCAGCGGTCCCGGGACAGGTTTCGCTCGGACCGGGGAGCTGTTTTTT. Encoded protein: CASSGPGTGFARTGELFF. This rearrangement joins TRBV11-3 to TRBJ2-2, with 8 positions matching TRBD1. CDR3 length: 18 residues. V lost 5 bases to trimming and J lost 5 bases; unmatched junction nucleotides: 16. Germline V gene lookup returns CDR1 SGHNT and CDR2 YENEEA.